This TCR beta chain appears in the sequencing data of a study of cytomegalovirus exposure and HLA in healthy donors. Overall study findings and caveats: It was assumed in the presence/absence analyses that sequencing depth was roughly uniform across donors. The authors later linked a missense DCLRE1C variant to TCR beta V- and J-gene trimming. Most TCR sequences proved rare, with some public TCRs found in many donors.

This clone was observed a handful of times. Its specificity is not known. PCR employed 60 Vbeta and 13 Jbeta primers. Measured with immunoSEQ multiplex PCR; TCRdb has only the in-frame clones, and not every one. The data show 220,000 or so clones, 70% to 80% seen once. The germline V gene encodes CDR1 GTSNPN and CDR2 SVGIG (reference sequence). The CDR3 totals 13 residues. V lost 0 bases, J lost 3 bases, and 5 bases lay in between. Sequencing was performed on PBMCs. This receptor was taken from a woman in her thirties in good health and CMV-seronegative. This chain connects TRBV30 to TRBJ1-4, with D uncertain. This CDR3 is CAWSVEANEKLFF. In nucleotides, the CDR3 is TGTGCCTGGAGTGTGGAGGCTAATGAAAAACTGTTTTTT.